Sequencing of this T cell receptor (beta chain) was carried out in a study of beta chain features in type 1 diabetes. Sorted populations all exceeded 95% purity. The authors reverse transcribed all of the isolated RNA, so sequencing captured expressed TCRB transcripts. Each sample of naive, central memory or regulatory T cells had, on average, approximately 3.5 million reads. Here immunoSEQ multiplex PCR was the method, and the copy in TCRdb shows in-frame clones only, minus some. This sample has about 200,000 clones; 11% occur once, and the top ten carry 1% to 1.5%. On this clone itself: Antigen: not known.

This CDR3 spans 19 amino acids. Germline V gene sequence: CDR1 GTSNPN, CDR2 SVGIG (reference sequence). The V gene end was trimmed by 3 bases and the J gene end by 0 bases; junction bases not matched to a gene: 16. Study-level findings and limits: Unsettled here was the matter of whether HLA type influences TCRB rearrangement.

This receptor was taken from a man aged 18 to 30 in good health. The material sequenced was central memory CD4+ T cells from blood. The J gene is TRBJ2-7, the V gene TRBV30; 11 nucleotides agree with TRBD2. In DNA, the CDR3 is TGTGCCTGGAGCCGGGGGACAGGCACTCTAGCGGGGGGCTCCTACGAGCAGTACTTC. Protein product: CAWSRGTGTLAGGSYEQYF.